The clone carrying this TCR beta chain was detected many times. The antigen is unknown. Preparation of the TCRbeta library used unique molecular identifiers. TCRdb re-called the PCR reads through MiXCR, storing one row per CDR3 protein. The data contain approximately 350,000 distinct CDR3 sequences, roughly 15% of them singletons. This entry belongs to a study of T-cell reconstitution after alpha-beta-depleted transplantation in children. CDR3 length: 15 amino acids. With 2 bases removed from V and 2 bases from J, the gap between germline ends came to 12 bases. Looked up from germline, CDR1 is SGHRS and CDR2 is YFSETQ. General study findings and limits: Several hundred rapidly expanded clones from non-depleted graft cells reportedly supplied alpha-beta T cells about two months post-transplant.

The sample here was PBMCs, mostly from graft donor cells, taken 360 days after TCRalphabeta/CD19-depleted stem cell transplant. This receptor was identified in a male patient aged 2 to 9 who had a stem cell transplant for acute lymphoblastic leukemia, so the T cells may come from the graft donor. V usage is TRBV5-1 and J usage is TRBJ2-3, with D unresolved. In DNA, the CDR3 is TGCGCCAGCAGCTTAGGGAACGGTATCACAGATACGCAGTATTTT. This sequence encodes CASSLGNGITDTQYF.